Listed below are T cell receptor beta chains from one sample, sequenced in a study of blood T cell repertoires in COVID-19. The repertoire was sequenced with immunoSEQ multiplex PCR; TCRdb's copy has only in-frame clones and lacks some. The table records about 81,000 clones, 75% to 90% of them present only once. The sequencing sample was made of peripheral blood. The source is a man between 65 and 85 years old with active or convalescent COVID-19. Both conserved end residues are part of each CDR3. D genes are given only for firm matches. Not every row has a clone size; where given, it reads once, few, many or a size class.

NA,TRBJ1-1,TRBV12-5,NA,TGTGCTAGTGGTCCACGCCTCCAGGGGTCTGAAGCTTTCTTT,CASGPRLQGSEAFF
NA,TRBJ2-1,TRBV9,NA,TGTGCCAGCAGCGTAGCTGGGACACCCTCCTACAATGAGCAGTTCTTC,CASSVAGTPSYNEQFF
TRBD1,TRBJ2-3,TRBV4-2,NA,TGTGCCAGCAGCCAACATTACAGGGGGCAGGGCGCAGATACGCAGTATTTT,CASSQHYRGQGADTQYF
NA,TRBJ2-2,TRBV7-2,NA,TGTGCCAGCAGCACCCCGACAGAGAACACCGGGGAGCTGTTTTTT,CASSTPTENTGELFF
TRBD1,TRBJ1-6,TRBV2,once,TGTGCCAGCGGGGGGACAGGGGTTGCGAATTCACCCCTCCACTTT,CASGGTGVANSPLHF
NA,TRBJ1-4,TRBV2,NA,TGTGCCAGCATGCGGATAGGAGATGAAAAACTGTTTTTT,CASMRIGDEKLFF
NA,TRBJ1-1,TRBV5-1,NA,TGCGCCAGCAGCTCCATCAAAAACACTGAAGCTTTCTTT,CASSSIKNTEAFF
NA,TRBJ2-7,TRBV4-1,once,TGCGCCAGCAGCCAGGTTCAGTCTAGCTCCTACGAGCAGTACTTC,CASSQVQSSSYEQYF
NA,TRBJ1-2,TRBV7-7,NA,TGTGCCAGCAGCTTAGCGCAGCGTCCTACTAACTATGGCTACACCTTC,CASSLAQRPTNYGYTF
TRBD1,TRBJ1-1,TRBV7-8,NA,TGTGCCAGCAGCTTAACAGGGGGAGGACTGAACACTGAAGCTTTCTTT,CASSLTGGGLNTEAFF
NA,TRBJ1-6,TRBV5-5,NA,TGTGCCAGCAGAGCCGGGAGCTATAATTCACCCCTCCACTTT,CASRAGSYNSPLHF
NA,TRBJ2-2,TRBV5-1,NA,TGCGCCAGCAGCTTGGTTCCTCTCTCCACCGGGGAGCTGTTTTTT,CASSLVPLSTGELFF
TRBD2,TRBJ2-2,TRBV3-1/TRBV3-2,NA,TGTGCCAGCAGCCTTCGGGGGGGCCTATCCGGGGAGCTGTTTTTT,CASSLRGGLSGELFF
NA,TRBJ1-4,TRBV5-1,NA,TGCGCCAGCAGCTTGAAGACCGAGGGCGAAAAACTGTTTTTT,CASSLKTEGEKLFF
TRBD2,TRBJ2-7,TRBV11-2,NA,TGTGCCAGCGGGGGGGGAGCGGGAATCTACGAGCAGTACTTC,CASGGGAGIYEQYF
TRBD1,TRBJ1-1,TRBV13,NA,TGTGCCAGCAAGACAGGGGGGAGGACTGAAGCTTTCTTT,CASKTGGRTEAFF
NA,TRBJ1-6,TRBV10-2,NA,TGCGCCAGCAGTGAGGATGGGGGGAGTATCCCCTATAATTCACCCCTCCACTTT,CASSEDGGSIPYNSPLHF
TRBD1,TRBJ2-7,TRBV6-5,NA,TGTGCCAGCGAAACAGGGGTCGGGCTCGAGCAGTACTTC,CASETGVGLEQYF
TRBD1,TRBJ1-5,TRBV7-8,NA,TGTGCCAGCAGCTCCCATGGGACAGTGGATAGCAATCAGCCCCAGCATTTT,CASSSHGTVDSNQPQHF
NA,TRBJ2-7,TRBV5-1,NA,TGCGCCAGCAGCCAACAGGGAGAATTACACGAGCAGTACTTC,CASSQQGELHEQYF
NA,TRBJ1-2,TRBV7-9,NA,TGTGCCAGCAGCTTAAACAGCAACTATGGCTACACCTTC,CASSLNSNYGYTF
TRBD1,TRBJ1-2,TRBV9,NA,TGTGCCAGCAGCGTAGTGGACAGGTATGGCTACACCTTC,CASSVVDRYGYTF
NA,TRBJ1-1,TRBV27,NA,TGTGCCAGCAGTTTTGCAGGGTTGACTGAAGCTTTCTTT,CASSFAGLTEAFF
TRBD1,TRBJ2-1,TRBV7-6,NA,TGTGCCAGCAGCCGGGACAGGGGTTACAATGAGCAGTTCTTC,CASSRDRGYNEQFF
NA,TRBJ2-1,TRBV5-3,NA,TGTGCCAGAAGCTTAAAGGACAGATCCTACAATGAGCAGTTCTTC,CARSLKDRSYNEQFF
TRBD1,TRBJ1-1,TRBV6-5,NA,TGTGCCAGCAGTTACCCAGGACAGGGGAGGTACACTGAAGCTTTCTTT,CASSYPGQGRYTEAFF
NA,TRBJ2-5,TRBV9,NA,TGTGCCAGCAGCGTAGCCGGGACTCGGGAAGAGACCCAGTACTTC,CASSVAGTREETQYF
TRBD1,TRBJ1-6,TRBV28,NA,TGTGCCAGCAAGGGGACAGTCTATAATTCACCCCTCCACTTT,CASKGTVYNSPLHF
NA,TRBJ2-7,TRBV14,NA,TGTGCCAGCAGCCACATGACATACGAGCAGTACTTC,CASSHMTYEQYF
TRBD1,TRBJ2-1,TRBV5-4,once,TGTGCCAGCAGCAGAACAGGGGGCGGTTTCAATGAGCAGTTCTTC,CASSRTGGGFNEQFF
TRBD1,TRBJ1-5,TRBV18,few,TGTGCCAGCTCACCAAAAGGACAGGGCTCCCTGGGCAATCAGCCCCAGCATTTT,CASSPKGQGSLGNQPQHF
NA,TRBJ1-1,TRBV9,NA,TGTGCCAGCGCGGGGGGGCTTGTGAACACTGAAGCTTTCTTT,CASAGGLVNTEAFF
NA,TRBJ1-2,TRBV28,NA,TGTGCCAGCAGGCAGGGTATTGTCTATGGCTACACCTTC,CASRQGIVYGYTF
TRBD1,TRBJ2-7,TRBV5-4,NA,TGTGCCAGCAGCTTGGGTTACACAGGGGGCGAGCAGTACTTC,CASSLGYTGGEQYF
TRBD1,TRBJ1-6,TRBV19,NA,TGTGCCAGTAGCCAGGGGGCCCTAGGGCCACCCCTCCACTTT,CASSQGALGPPLHF
TRBD1,TRBJ2-7,TRBV6-6,NA,TGTGCCAGCAGAAAGACAGGGACCACCTACGAGCAGTACTTC,CASRKTGTTYEQYF
NA,TRBJ2-1,TRBV2,NA,TGTGCCAGCAGGAGGAGGGGAAACGACAATGAGCAGTTCTTC,CASRRRGNDNEQFF
NA,TRBJ2-7,TRBV3-1/TRBV3-2,NA,TGTGCCAGCAGCCAAGCCCCCGGGACAAAATCCTACGAGCAGTACTTC,CASSQAPGTKSYEQYF
NA,TRBJ1-2,TRBV28,NA,TGTGCCAGCAGTAACAGGGCTAACTATGGCTACACCTTC,CASSNRANYGYTF
TRBD1,TRBJ2-7,TRBV4-1,few,TGCGCCAGCAGCCTGACGACAGGGAACTCCTACGAGCAGTACTTC,CASSLTTGNSYEQYF
TRBD1,TRBJ2-7,TRBV18,NA,TGTGCCAGCTCACCGGGACAGGGTGCGTACGAGCAGTACTTC,CASSPGQGAYEQYF
NA,TRBJ2-5,TRBV13,NA,TGTGCCAGCAGCTTCTTTACGCGGAGGGAGACCCAGTACTTC,CASSFFTRRETQYF
NA,TRBJ2-7,TRBV4-1,NA,TGCGCCAGCAGCCACCAACAGGGTAGGAGCTACGAGCAGTACTTC,CASSHQQGRSYEQYF
TRBD1,TRBJ1-2,TRBV3-1/TRBV3-2,NA,TGTGCCAGCAGCCAAGGGGACAGGGGGCGTAACTATGGCTACACCTTC,CASSQGDRGRNYGYTF
NA,TRBJ2-1,TRBV12-5,NA,TGTGCTAGTGGTTTGGCCCCTACAGTCAATGAGCAGTTCTTC,CASGLAPTVNEQFF